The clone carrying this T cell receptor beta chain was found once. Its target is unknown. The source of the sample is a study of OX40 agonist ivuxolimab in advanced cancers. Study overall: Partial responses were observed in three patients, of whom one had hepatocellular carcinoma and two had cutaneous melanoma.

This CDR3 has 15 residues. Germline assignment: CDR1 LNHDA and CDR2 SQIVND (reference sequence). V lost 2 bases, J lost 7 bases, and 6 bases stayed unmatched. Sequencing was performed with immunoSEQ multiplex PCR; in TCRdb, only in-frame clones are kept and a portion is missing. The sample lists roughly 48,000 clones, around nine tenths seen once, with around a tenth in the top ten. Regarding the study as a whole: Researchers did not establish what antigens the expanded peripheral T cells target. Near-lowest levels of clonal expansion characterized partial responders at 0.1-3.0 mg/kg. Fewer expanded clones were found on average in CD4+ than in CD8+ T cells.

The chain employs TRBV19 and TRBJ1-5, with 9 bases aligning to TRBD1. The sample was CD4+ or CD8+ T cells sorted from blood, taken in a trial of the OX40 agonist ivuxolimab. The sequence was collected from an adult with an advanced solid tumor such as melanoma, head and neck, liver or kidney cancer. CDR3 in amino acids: CASSIRTGVAQPQHF. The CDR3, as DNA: TGTGCCAGTAGTATAAGGACAGGGGTAGCGCAGCCCCAGCATTTT.